This entry is about one T cell receptor (beta chain). Its antigen is undetermined. This sample was taken from a study of early T cells in non-severe SARS-CoV-2 infection. Study-level information: With bulk RNA from unsorted whole blood as input, sequencing yielded unpaired chains.

Study-wide points: The matching step, a VDJdb search, favored anti-spike CD8 responses and missed private and CD4 specificities.

The TCR library protocol was used to attach unique molecular identifiers. These identifiers were attached to individual cDNA molecules. Each CDR3 protein gets one entry after TCRdb re-called the 5' RACE reads with MiXCR. Of approximately 62,000 distinct CDR3 sequences listed, 9.5% to 15% are singletons. Germline-derived CDR1 and CDR2 are DFQATT and SNEGSKA (reference sequence). This CDR3 is built from 15 residues. The V end was cut by 3 bases, the J end by 1 base, with 15 bases between. The V gene is TRBV20-1, the J gene TRBJ1-1; D is perhaps TRBD1 (6 bases). This clonotype was obtained from an adult who was a healthcare worker with PCR-confirmed SARS-CoV-2 infection or an uninfected control (not recorded which). The sample taken for sequencing was whole blood. This CDR3 reads CSARATDSSNTEAFF. CDR3 sequence (DNA): TGCAGTGCTAGGGCTACGGACAGCTCGAACACTGAAGCTTTCTTT.